This TCR beta chain was observed in a study of tumor and adjacent non-tumor tissue in lung cancer (dated by TCRdb to the late 2010s). Broadly, across the study: By cancer type, the cohort comprised some 13 adenocarcinoma patients, a couple of squamous cell carcinoma patients and 1 small cell lung cancer patient. Ages among the approximately 15 patients ranged from about 30 to 85 years, there were roughly ten men and 5 women, and disease was at TNM stage I to III. Sequencing generated a total of some 130 million productive TCRbeta reads, averaging around 4.3 million reads per sample. Bulk TCRbeta repertoires were compared between lung tumor tissue and matched distant non-tumor lung tissue obtained from around 14 lung cancer patients. For each patient, one tumor sample and one normal lung sample were taken, giving under 35 paired specimens that underwent TCRbeta CDR3 sequencing.

Taken from cysteine to phenylalanine, the CDR3 has 14 residues. The DNA shown is the 42-base CDR3, in frame from base 1. Taken from the germline V gene, the CDR1 and CDR2 loops are SGHAT and FQNNGV. Clipping removes 3 bases from V and 4 bases from J, with 5 as the unmatched junction base count. Note on this clonotype: No antigen is known for it. Nothing much larger sits one base from this clone, and base qualities are not available.

The library was prepared using multiplex PCR. Sequencing took place on an Illumina HiSeq 2500. TCRbeta libraries were constructed through three rounds of nested PCR with primers (Table S4) according to protocols adapted from ARM-PCR. Before sequencing, PCR products of 200-500 bp were cut from the gel and purified using the QIAquick gel extraction kit. Turning to the authors' computational methods: Trimmomatic was used to clean the reads, FLASH was used to merge the reads into complete CDR3 sequences, and MiTCR was used to assign the reads to V(D)J germline segments. VDJtools was used to compute clonal diversity as the inverse Simpson's index. A read counted as productive if the sequence was in-frame and lacked a premature stop codon. TCRdb itself trimmed the public reads at Q25 with fastp, ran MiXCR and retained productive beta chains. For every CDR3 protein sequence, its rows merge into one entry that carries the most common genes and DNA. The V and J calls come from TCRdb's annotation, not from the publication. The sample contains 120,000 to 150,000 distinct CDR3 sequences, approximately 66% of them found a single time. Together, the top ten hold over 15% of the sample.

Findings and caveats that apply to the study as a whole: Tumor tissue showed significantly higher TCR diversity (inverse Simpson) than normal lung tissue, at about 410 vs 180 (P = 0.0075, Mann-Whitney U test). Neither the sequencing platform nor unique molecular identifiers are mentioned in the methods. The cohort had only 15 patients, and the authors noted that larger samples and more detailed clinical data are needed. The top 100 clones accounted for a significantly larger cumulative portion of the repertoire in normal lung than in tumor tissue. Peripheral blood was not sequenced, so blood TCRbeta repertoires in these lung cancer patients were not examined. Younger patients had significantly higher TCR diversity, and higher tumor TCR diversity was associated with shorter overall and disease-free survival.

Bulk unsorted tissue served as the source for RNA extraction, and RNA quality was assessed using a NanoDrop ND-1000 and an Agilent 2100. The donors were newly diagnosed lung cancer patients admitted for thoracic surgery in China from August to November 2014 who had not received prior chemotherapy. The study excluded patients who had received radiotherapy or chemotherapy before or who had another cancer at the same time. Surgical tissue pieces of 1-2 cm3 were preserved in RNAlater solution and stored at -80 °C until use. The receptor was isolated from a man aged 55 to 70 with small cell lung cancer. Material for sequencing was lung tumor tissue. This sequence uses TRBV11-2 and TRBJ2-5; 7 bases in between match TRBD1. The nucleotide sequence reads as follows: TGTGCCAGCAGCTTCCCAGGGGGAGCAGAGACCCAGTACTTC. It encodes CASSFPGGAETQYF.